This T cell receptor beta chain was captured by sequencing in a study of T cell responses to AZD1222 COVID-19 vaccine. Findings of the study overall: Recipients of AZD1222 seropositive at baseline numbered only 5 to 7. It was only after the peak T cell response that any repertoires were sampled. CD4 TCRs associated with vaccination spanned spike, dominating at 160-218 and 743-854. Donors were chiefly white British, with a greater number of females, and clonal diversity was perhaps underestimated.

Concerning this clone itself: The antigen is not known.

Some clones are missing from TCRdb's copy, which holds only in-frame ones; the method was immunoSEQ multiplex PCR. Of fewer than 180,000 clones detected, over 75% appear once; the ten largest clones hold under 4%. This CDR3 region has 17 residues. V shed 2 bases, J shed 3 bases, and the junction held 9 bases outside the gene matches. The germline V gene encodes CDR1 SGHDT and CDR2 YYEEEE. The chain carries TRBV5-6 and TRBJ1-5, with 9 bases matching TRBD1. The sequencing here drew on peripheral blood, taken 28 days after the second AZD1222 dose. This TCR was recovered from an adult who received the AZD1222 COVID-19 vaccine. The CDR3 DNA follows: TGTGCCAGCAGCTTCCCACAGGGGGCTGTCACCAATCAGCCCCAGCATTTT. It is translated as CASSFPQGAVTNQPQHF.